This T cell receptor beta chain was captured by sequencing in a study of T cell clonality in common variable immunodeficiency. Whole-study results and caveats: TCRbeta clonality was increased in CVID versus healthy controls. Reportedly, TCR beta sequences from common variable immunodeficiency showed fewer deletions and N-nucleotide insertions.

This clone was counted ten times or more. Its cognate antigen is unknown. The read ends 3 residues early relative to the CDR3; the germline J gene fills the gap. V shed 0 bases and J shed 4 bases, with 6 bases lying between them. The CDR3 is 13 amino acids. The germline V gene has CDR1 SGHNT and CDR2 YYREEE (reference sequence). Generated by immunoSEQ multiplex PCR, the TCRdb table keeps only in-frame clones and is missing some. The sample includes 30,000 to 35,000 clones, none of them occurring once. J is TRBJ2-3 and V is TRBV5-4, with unresolved D. This sequence originates from a human donor with common variable immunodeficiency. The sequenced material came from peripheral blood mononuclear cells. CDR3 DNA, as far as it was read: TGTGCCAGCAGCTTGGAAAGCGCAGATACG. Its translation: CASSLESADT. The entire CDR3 protein reads CASSLESADTQYF. The variable domain in full, with the rest retrieved from reference TRBV5-4 and TRBJ2-3, is ETGVTQSPTHLIKTRGQQVTLRCSSQSGHNTVSWYQQALGQGPQFIFQYYREEENGRGNFPPRFSGLQFPNYSSELNVNALELDDSALYLCASSLESADTQYFGPGTRLTVL.